A selection of T cell receptor beta chains follows, all from one sample in a study of monozygotic twins with cystic fibrosis. Method: immunoSEQ multiplex PCR; TCRdb's copy keeps in-frame clones and lacks some. The profile shows around 26,000 clones, 96% of them singletons. Material: blood. The receptors here all came from a girl aged 2 to 9 with cystic fibrosis. Each CDR3 is given without its conserved first and last residue.

V	J	CDR3
TRBV9	TRBJ1-2	ASSPGASYGYT
TRBV7-2	TRBJ2-5	ASSLGAGGGTQY
TRBV5-1	TRBJ1-1	ASSAYGNTEAF
TRBV25-1	TRBJ2-3	ASTSRKGIDTQY
TRBV4-2	TRBJ2-1	ASSQGSTGVF
TRBV5-6	TRBJ2-3	ASRKGLAGGADTQY
TRBV5-1	TRBJ2-2	ASSFADRGPTGELF
TRBV6-6	TRBJ2-3	ASSYSAGVTDTQY
TRBV7-2	TRBJ2-7	ASSFSAGGWYEQY
TRBV5-8	TRBJ2-7	ASSLGAGRPRSRGYEQY
TRBV18	TRBJ1-1	ASSQVNTEAF
TRBV7-2	TRBJ2-5	ASSPQTDPPQD
TRBV5-4	TRBJ2-7	ASSLRQGVPYEQY
TRBV9	TRBJ2-4	ASSVRTGDIQY
TRBV2	TRBJ2-3	ATYTGYTQY
TRBV18	TRBJ2-7	ASSPQGGYEQY
TRBV5-3	TRBJ2-7	ARSPLAGVVYEQY
TRBV5-1	TRBJ2-1	ASSLGRTSGNYNEQF
TRBV5-1	TRBJ2-7	ASSPAGVVYEQY
TRBV5-1	TRBJ1-5	ASSSGTGILEPQH
TRBV28	TRBJ1-1	ASSYPADRFPEAF
TRBV4-1	TRBJ1-5	ASSQVDMGLTSNQPQH
TRBV29-1	TRBJ2-7	SAVPWDRGHEQY